Listed below are T cell receptor beta chains from one sample, sequenced in a study of beta chain features in type 1 diabetes. Measured with immunoSEQ multiplex PCR; TCRdb has only the in-frame clones, and not every one. The sample lists hundreds of thousands of clones; about 15% were seen once. The sequencing input was naive CD4+ T cells from blood. The source of these receptors is a young man with type 1 diabetes. The conserved cysteine and the conserved F or W are not part of the CDR3 here. The D gene is left open where the match is weak.

TRBV5-1,-,TRBJ1-5,ASSLDSEYQPQH
TRBV5-4,-,TRBJ2-3,ASSSPTSRTDTQY
TRBV18,TRBD1,TRBJ1-6,ASSPPGQDSPLH
TRBV27,-,TRBJ2-7,ASRIQGGDEQY
TRBV10-3,-,TRBJ2-5,AISESVWGEETQY
TRBV5-1,TRBD1,TRBJ2-7,ASSLEGTDYEQY
TRBV6-6,TRBD1,TRBJ2-3,ASSTRDRSTDTQY
TRBV7-8,TRBD1,TRBJ1-5,ASSSRDRGSPQH
TRBV11-3,-,TRBJ2-5,ASSFGQQETQY
TRBV30,-,TRBJ1-5,AWSTGQSNQPQH
TRBV7-8,-,TRBJ1-5,ASSYGQSGNQPQH
TRBV29-1,-,TRBJ1-2,SVGGAPIYGYT
TRBV6-6,-,TRBJ1-3,ASRPGSGNTIY
TRBV5-1,TRBD1,TRBJ1-1,ASSLGTGGTEAF
TRBV4-1,-,TRBJ1-2,ASSPRDTIYGYT
TRBV14,TRBD1,TRBJ1-2,ASSFTKNPGGHGYT
TRBV14,TRBD1,TRBJ2-7,ASSRTGGYYEQY
TRBV9,-,TRBJ2-3,ASSSSSAQSTDTQY
TRBV9,TRBD2,TRBJ2-3,ASSVTTAGGDTQY
TRBV29-1,TRBD1,TRBJ2-7,SVDLAEAGGVDEQY
TRBV25-1,-,TRBJ2-2,ASPLRRPTGELF
TRBV29-1,TRBD1,TRBJ2-3,SVVGTGGRDSTDTQY
TRBV13,-,TRBJ2-2,ASTITGRNTGELF
TRBV7-2,-,TRBJ1-1,ASTGDRHHTEAF
TRBV4-3,-,TRBJ2-1,ASSRLKGAYNEQF
TRBV2,-,TRBJ2-3,ASSDPAKAAPDTQY
TRBV18,-,TRBJ2-5,ASSQRQETQY
TRBV5-1,TRBD1,TRBJ1-2,ASSVDRGLDYGYT
TRBV5-1,-,TRBJ2-7,ASSPDRYEQY
TRBV5-1,TRBD1,TRBJ2-5,ASSSRVQGRETQY
TRBV19,TRBD2,TRBJ2-7,ASRETSGNYEQY
TRBV7-2,TRBD2,TRBJ2-3,ASSSEAKAGSSTQY
TRBV4-1,-,TRBJ1-2,ASSPTGNGYT
TRBV11-2,TRBD2,TRBJ2-3,ASSLVAGGSYTQY
TRBV28,-,TRBJ2-2,ASLRSEAFSGELF
TRBV11-2,TRBD2,TRBJ2-1,ASSRTGTSGYNEQF
TRBV11-2,TRBD1,TRBJ1-5,ASSPRTGPNQPQH
TRBV5-1,TRBD1,TRBJ2-2,ASSLGQGTGELF
TRBV18,TRBD2,TRBJ2-7,ASSPTPGTSGRPSYEQY
TRBV5-1,TRBD2,TRBJ2-5,ASSLAVAGVRETQY
TRBV5-4,TRBD1,TRBJ1-2,ASSLGAGTGYGYT
TRBV5-4,-,TRBJ2-6,ANSQGRTGANVLT
TRBV2,-,TRBJ2-5,ASKATEETQY
TRBV29-1,-,TRBJ1-2,SVQGLRGYT
TRBV9,-,TRBJ2-5,ASSVATGLQETQY
TRBV2,TRBD2,TRBJ2-1,ASNGLAGSEQF
TRBV30,-,TRBJ1-1,AWSPRTELYTEAF
TRBV5-1,TRBD1,TRBJ2-3,ASSLRDRSPDTQY
TRBV6-5,TRBD1,TRBJ1-2,ASTHTGQGAPGYT
TRBV30,-,TRBJ1-1,AWNQGLNTEAF
TRBV18,-,TRBJ2-1,ASSPVAPVYNEQF
TRBV28,-,TRBJ2-5,ASSLRVGETQY
TRBV6-5,-,TRBJ2-2,ASSYHGNTGELF
TRBV4-3,-,-,ASSQETQASYEQY
TRBV7-9,-,TRBJ1-2,ASTREVGYT
TRBV30,-,TRBJ2-1,AWSVAREQF
TRBV4-3,-,TRBJ2-7,ASSHQQVTYYEQY